The clone carrying this T cell receptor beta chain was counted many times. Its antigen remains unidentified. As an off-target read in a library built for alpha chains, this beta chain has a frequency of little significance. This specimen comes from a study of spatial heterogeneity in lung cancer. Study-level points and caveats: Circulating ubiquitous expanded tumor TCRs were observed more frequently at resection than at follow-up.

V gave up 0 bases and J gave up 8 bases; unmatched junction bases: 3. Germline lookup yields CDR1 MNHEY and CDR2 SVGAGI. CDR3 length: 15 residues. Time point: sample taken at primary tumor resection. The authors sequenced whole RNA from tumor, nontumor lung or frozen PBMC without sorting. A single record per CDR3 protein comes from TCRdb applying MiXCR to the 5' RACE reads. This table holds 9,500 to 14,000 distinct CDR3 sequences, more than 3% found once. The chain carries TRBV6-5 and TRBJ1-4; 10 positions agree with TRBD1. This TCR was recovered from a female donor with early-stage non-small cell lung cancer. Specimen: PBMCs, collected at surgery. For the CDR3, the DNA is TGTGCCAGCAGTTACTCGACAGGGGGCTCGGAAAAACTGTTTTTT. Translated: CASSYSTGGSEKLFF.